Listed below are T cell receptor beta chains from one sample, sequenced in a study of PD-1 blockade in classical Hodgkin lymphoma. Profiling relied on immunoSEQ multiplex PCR, and the TCRdb table lists in-frame clones only, not all of them. Seen here are about 41,000 clones, 69% observed once, and the top ten hold approximately 2.4%. Here the sequenced sample was peripheral blood mononuclear cells (PBMCs), taken before the fourth cycle of nivolumab. Receptors originate from a human donor with classical Hodgkin lymphoma. Each CDR3 is given with its conserved first and last residue. The D gene is left open where the match is weak. The listing skips clone size in some rows; elsewhere it reads once, few, many or a size class.

TRBJ1-2 - - TRBV9 TGTGCCAGCAGCGTAGGGACCGATCTCTATGGCTACACCTTC CASSVGTDLYGYTF
TRBJ1-2 - - TRBV5-6 TGTGCCAGCAGCTTTCCTAACCCCCTCTATGGCTACACCTTC CASSFPNPLYGYTF
TRBJ1-1 TRBD1 - TRBV5-8 TGTGCCAGCAGCTGGGGGACAGGGAGTCTTTATGCTTTCTTT CASSWGTGSLYAFF
TRBJ2-1 - - TRBV7-3 TGTGCCAGCAGCTTACAGGCCGGTTACAATGAGCAGTTCTTC CASSLQAGYNEQFF
TRBJ2-5 - - TRBV5-4 TGTGCCAGCAGCTTCAAGGGAGAGACCCAGTACTTC CASSFKGETQYF
TRBJ1-5 - medium-sized TRBV7-9 TGTGCCAGCAGCTTAGAAGATCAGCCCCAGCATTTT CASSLEDQPQHF
TRBJ2-7 TRBD1 few TRBV9 TGTGCCAGCAGCGTAACGGGGACAGGGGGCGACGAGCAGTACTTC CASSVTGTGGDEQYF
TRBJ2-1 - - TRBV5-4 TGTGCCAGCGGACTCAGCTCCCATGAGCAGTTCTTC CASGLSSHEQFF
TRBJ1-6 TRBD1 - TRBV7-8 TGTGCCAGCAGCTTTAAGGACAGGGATCACTCACCCCTCCACTTT CASSFKDRDHSPLHF
TRBJ1-6 TRBD1 - TRBV30 TGTGCCTGTACGACAGGGGGCGACGGGAATTCACCCCTCCACTTT CACTTGGDGNSPLHF